This T cell receptor beta chain stems from a study of blood T cells in healthy people across ages (dated by TCRdb to the mid-2010s). Background on the whole study: In model experiments, roughly one uniquely barcoded TCR beta cDNA molecule per two T cells was captured by template switching. Using deep sequencing normalized with unique cDNA molecular identifiers, the study measured how TCR beta repertoire diversity changes with age. Four age groups were formed from the donors: young (average approximately 15 years), middle-aged (approximately 40), aged (62) and long-lived (82). For two donors (one aged 18 to 30 and one aged 80 or older), the study analyzed two additional independent replicas of 1 million unique cDNA reads from the same blood draw.

The V and J ends are trimmed by 5 bases and 7 bases, leaving 15 bases between them. The CDR3 runs 13 residues from the cysteine to the phenylalanine. Only the CDR3 portion is preserved as DNA: 39 bases, with reading frame beginning at the first base. Via the germline V gene (reference sequence), CDR1 is SGHAT and CDR2 FQDESV. The paper as a whole reports these results and caveats: The percentage of naive T cells measured by flow cytometry correlated strongly with observed TCR beta diversity. Because the CMV infection status of the donors was unknown, age-related changes in expanded clonotypes may potentially have been confounded. Bulk unsorted PBMC profiling prevented conclusive comparison of naive and antigen-experienced compartments. As age increased, observed TCR beta diversity per million T cells dropped in a roughly linear way, and a significant reduction was already evident by age about 40. Estimates of total diversity based on one million sequenced T cells were considered lower bounds and underestimates. Compared with the aged group, the long-lived group had more naive CD4+ T cells, fewer expanded clones and increased TCR diversity, a pattern suggesting age selection.

The roughly 37 donors, aged roughly 6 to 90 years, were systemically healthy Caucasian individuals from Russia. About 10 milliliters of peripheral blood were drawn from each donor into EDTA-treated Vacutainer tubes. PBMCs were isolated by Ficoll-Paque density-gradient centrifugation, with at least 7 million obtained per sample. Trizol reagent was used to extract total RNA from the PBMCs, yielding at least 6 micrograms per sample. The percentages of naive CD45RAhigh/CD27high T cells were determined by flow cytometry on a PBMC aliquot from every donor. This clonotype was seen only a few times. Its recognized antigen is unknown. Base qualities are missing; no much larger clone stands one base away. The method behind the library was 5' RACE. Sequenced using an Illumina HiSeq 2500. The second PCR ran for roughly 7 to 11 cycles and used a J-beta primer mix along with a sample-barcoded 5' primer. Each TCR beta cDNA molecule received a unique molecular identifier from a template-switch 5' adaptor carrying 12 random nucleotides. At least 2.5 million CDR3-containing paired-end reads were obtained from each sample. All of the RNA was converted into first-strand cDNA using the Mint cDNA synthesis kit, with a TRBC-specific oligonucleotide serving as the primer. Following uracil-DNA glycosylase treatment, a first 18-cycle PCR with universal primers M1SS and BC2_uni_R was performed on all cDNA. In the authors' own workflow: Each sample was normalized by randomly selecting 1 million high-quality reads, each carrying a distinct molecular identifier. Reads sharing molecular identifiers were discarded rather than binned into consensus sequences. MiTCR, run with a Q25 quality threshold and the strictest error-elimination algorithm, handled CDR3 identification, clonotype clustering and error correction. Lower-bound total TCR beta diversity was estimated with a nonparametric unseen species model using Euler transformation. TCRdb reran the public reads through fastp at Q25 and MiXCR, keeping productive beta chains. Each CDR3 protein gets just one entry, which takes the most common genes and DNA from the rows behind it. The V and J calls shown here were made by TCRdb, not taken from the authors' results. The sample includes 800,000 to 1,300,000 distinct CDR3 sequences, with about 23% observed a single time. 0.65% to 0.75% of the sample goes to the ten largest clones.

The sample also formed part of further work on T cells of mothers and their children. Reported in the second study: Donors were nine systemically healthy Caucasian individuals: three mothers and their six children. cDNA synthesis used all of the extracted RNA, with roughly 1.5 ug of RNA in each 15 ul reaction. Sample barcodes and 2-4 random nucleotides were added via the M1S primer in the second PCR. Each mother yielded over 8.5 million TCR beta CDR3 reads and each child about 3 million reads. Thymic selection shapes the output of TCR recombination in a similar way in related and unrelated pairs, and inherited differences have a minor effect. Normalized repertoire overlap was always slightly but never significantly higher in related than unrelated mother-child pairs. No persistent microchimeric T cell clones were found, with a detection sensitivity of 75 to 100 clones per million clonotypes. To look for features that set related mother-child pairs apart from unrelated individuals, the researchers ran deep NGS to compare the TCR beta repertoires of mothers and children. The mean age was 40 +/- 4 years for the mothers and around 10 +/- 4 years for the children. After adapter ligation with NEBNext reagents, the libraries were sequenced on Illumina HiSeq 2000 with 100+100 nt paired-end reads. To prevent cross-contamination, the mother and child libraries were prepared a month apart and were sequenced in separate runs. Between roughly 500,000 and 2,300,000 distinct TCR beta clonotypes were identified per donor. Naive TCR beta clonotypes were estimated from low-frequency clonotypes matched to each donor's FACS-determined naive share, without sorting.

The receptor chain draws on TRBV11-1 and TRBJ2-7, with no confident D gene call. The TCR was taken from a girl under 10 years old in good health. Sequencing was carried out using blood. The CDR3 reads CASSLGPPWEQYF. The bases read TGTGCCAGCAGCCTTGGGCCTCCTTGGGAGCAGTACTTC.